The sequence of this TCR beta chain was determined in a study of blood T cell repertoires in COVID-19. Across the study: Researchers got acute and convalescent COVID-19 samples from the United States, Italy and Spain. The cDNA or gDNA used as material had been derived from T cells, B-cell-depleted T cells, or PBMCs.

Original processing methods: Reference gene primer amplification gave nucleated cell count estimates. TCRdb keeps only in-frame clones here, not all; method: immunoSEQ multiplex PCR. Clone size and V and J calls were adopted from that table, with D and trimming inferred from the DNA. The sample has almost 200,000 clones, 89% seen once. CDR3 size: 14 residues. In germline, CDR1 is SGHRS, CDR2 YFSETQ. The V end lost 2 bases, the J end lost 1 base, and 9 bases lay between the germline ends. The genes are TRBV5-1 and TRBJ1-1; possible D gene TRBD1, 5 bases. The sample taken for sequencing was PBMCs or T cells enriched from blood (not recorded which). This TCR was recovered from a woman aged 18-29 years who had recovered from COVID-19. CDR3 coding DNA: TGCGCCAGCAGCTTATCGGGGGAGAACACTGAAGCTTTCTTT. Protein: CASSLSGENTEAFF. Based on the CDR3 plus reference TRBV5-1 and TRBJ1-1, the full variable domain is KAGVTQTPRYLIKTRGQQVTLSCSPISGHRSVSWYQQTPGQGLQFLFEYFSETQRNKGNFPGRFSGRQFSNSRSEMNVSTLELGDSALYLCASSLSGENTEAFFGQGTRLTVV.